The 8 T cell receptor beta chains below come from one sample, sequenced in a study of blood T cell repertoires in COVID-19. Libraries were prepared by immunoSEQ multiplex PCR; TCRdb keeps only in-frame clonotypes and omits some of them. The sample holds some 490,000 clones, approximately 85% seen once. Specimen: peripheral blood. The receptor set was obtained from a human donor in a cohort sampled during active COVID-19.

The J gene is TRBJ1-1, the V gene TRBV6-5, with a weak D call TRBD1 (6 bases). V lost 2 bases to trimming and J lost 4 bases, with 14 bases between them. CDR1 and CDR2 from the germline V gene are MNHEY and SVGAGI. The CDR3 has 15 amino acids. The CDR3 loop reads CASSYVGGAGTEAFF. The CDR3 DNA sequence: TGTGCCAGCAGTTACGTTGGGGGCGCGGGCACTGAAGCTTTCTTT.

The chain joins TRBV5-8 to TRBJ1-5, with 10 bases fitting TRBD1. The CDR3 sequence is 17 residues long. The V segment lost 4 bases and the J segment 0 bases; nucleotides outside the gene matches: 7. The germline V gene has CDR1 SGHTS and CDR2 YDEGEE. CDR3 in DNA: TGTGCCAGCAGCGCCGGGACAGGGGCCTATAGCAATCAGCCCCAGCATTTT. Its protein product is CASSAGTGAYSNQPQHF.

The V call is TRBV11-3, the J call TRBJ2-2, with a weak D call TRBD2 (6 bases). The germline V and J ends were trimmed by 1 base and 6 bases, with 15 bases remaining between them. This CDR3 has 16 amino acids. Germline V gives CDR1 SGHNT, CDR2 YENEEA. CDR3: CASSLAGGNGAGELFF. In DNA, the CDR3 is TGTGCCAGCAGCTTAGCTGGGGGGAATGGGGCCGGGGAGCTGTTTTTT.

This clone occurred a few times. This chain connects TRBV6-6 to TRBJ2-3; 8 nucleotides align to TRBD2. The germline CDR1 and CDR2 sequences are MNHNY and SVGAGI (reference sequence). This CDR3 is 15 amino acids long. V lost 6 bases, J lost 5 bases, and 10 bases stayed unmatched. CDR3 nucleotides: TGTGCCAGCAGGAGCGGGAGAGCCCTTAGAGATACGCAGTATTTT. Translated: CASRSGRALRDTQYF.

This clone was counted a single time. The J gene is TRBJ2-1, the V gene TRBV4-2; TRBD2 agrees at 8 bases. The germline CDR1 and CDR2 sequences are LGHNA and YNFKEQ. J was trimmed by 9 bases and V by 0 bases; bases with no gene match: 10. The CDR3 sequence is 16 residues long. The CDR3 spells CASSQDSPLAEGEQFF. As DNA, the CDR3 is TGTGCCAGCAGCCAAGATTCTCCACTAGCGGAGGGTGAGCAGTTCTTC.

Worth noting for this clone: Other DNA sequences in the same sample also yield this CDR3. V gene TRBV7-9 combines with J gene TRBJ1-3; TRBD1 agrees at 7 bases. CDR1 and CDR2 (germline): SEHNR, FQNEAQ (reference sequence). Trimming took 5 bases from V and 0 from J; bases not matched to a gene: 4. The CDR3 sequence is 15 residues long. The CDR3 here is CASSLTGFSGNTIYF. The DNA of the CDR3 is TGTGCCAGCAGCCTGACAGGGTTCTCTGGAAACACCATATATTTT. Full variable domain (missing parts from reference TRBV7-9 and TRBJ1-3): DTGVSQNPRHKITKRGQNVTFRCDPISEHNRLYWYRQTLGQGPEFLTYFQNEAQLEKSRLLSDRFSAERPKGSFSTLEIQRTEQGDSAMYLCASSLTGFSGNTIYFGEGSWLTVV.

CDR3 residues: CASSSRYNSPLHF. The CDR3 region has the DNA TGTGCCAGCAGCTCGCGGTATAATTCACCCCTCCACTTT. The V gene is TRBV13, the J gene TRBJ1-6; D is unclear. Trimming removed 4 bases from V and 4 bases from J, with 5 bases in between. The CDR3 is 13 amino acids. Germline lookup yields CDR1 PRHDT and CDR2 FYEKMQ (reference sequence).

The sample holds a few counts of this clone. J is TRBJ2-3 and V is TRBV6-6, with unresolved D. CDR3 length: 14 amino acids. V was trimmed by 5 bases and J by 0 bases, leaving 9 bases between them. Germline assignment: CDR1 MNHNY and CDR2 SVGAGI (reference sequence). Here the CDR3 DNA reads TGTGCCAGCAGTGCCCCTACTAGCACAGATACGCAGTATTTT. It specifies CASSAPTSTDTQYF.